Shown below are 28 T cell receptor beta chains from a single sample sequenced in a study of blood T cell repertoires in COVID-19. Assay used: immunoSEQ multiplex PCR; TCRdb lists only in-frame clones, some missing. The table includes some 190,000 clones, 76% detected once. The sample taken for sequencing was peripheral blood. The receptor source for this set is a woman aged 50 to 65 with active or convalescent COVID-19.

V usage is TRBV20-1 and J usage is TRBJ2-7; possibly TRBD2 for D (5 bases). The length of the CDR3 is 13 residues. Trimming left V 3 bases short and J 5 bases short, with 14 bases between. The germline V gene encodes CDR1 DFQATT and CDR2 SNEGSKA (reference sequence). CDR3 protein: CSASKVASHEQYF. The CDR3 bases are TGCAGTGCTAGTAAGGTAGCGTCCCACGAGCAGTACTTC.

The V and J genes are TRBV7-6 and TRBJ1-3; a weak D match, TRBD1 (5 bases). Germline values: CDR1 SGHVS, CDR2 FNYEAQ. This CDR3 contains 15 residues. Trimming removed 1 base from V and 4 bases from J, with 11 bases in between. The CDR3 region is CASSLGGRVGNTIYF. DNA of the CDR3: TGTGCCAGCAGCTTAGGCGGCAGGGTGGGAAACACCATATATTTT.

The chain joins TRBV6-6 to TRBJ2-2; 10 bases agree with TRBD2. The V gene end was trimmed by 6 bases and the J gene end by 3 bases; junction bases not matched to a gene: 4. Germline V gene sequence: CDR1 MNHNY, CDR2 SVGAGI (reference sequence). The CDR3 has 15 amino acids. CDR3 sequence: CASSPGLAHTGELFF. DNA for the CDR3: TGTGCCAGCAGCCCGGGACTAGCGCACACCGGGGAGCTGTTTTTT.

The CDR3 region has the DNA TGTGCCAGCAGTGCTTATAGTCCGCTGAACACTGAAGCTTTCTTT. As protein: CASSAYSPLNTEAFF. The chain recombines TRBV2 with TRBJ1-1; D gene unclear. The CDR3 contains 15 residues. Germline V CDR1 and CDR2: SNHLY, FYNNEI. Trimming shortened V by 4 bases and J by 0 bases, and 12 bases separated the two germline ends.

This clone showed up just a few times. This chain connects TRBV20-1 to TRBJ2-3; no clear D. V gave up 3 bases and J gave up 2 bases, with 6 bases separating them. Germline values: CDR1 DFQATT, CDR2 SNEGSKA (reference sequence). The length of the CDR3 is 12 residues. CDR3 in DNA: TGCAGTGCTAGTGGCGACACAGATACGCAGTATTTT. Its translation: CSASGDTDTQYF.

The CDR3 here is CASSFPTGHPPYEQYF. CDR3 nucleotide sequence: TGTGCCAGCAGCTTCCCGACGGGACACCCTCCCTACGAGCAGTACTTC. V usage is TRBV7-9 and J usage is TRBJ2-7; a weak D match, TRBD1 (6 bases). The CDR3 sequence is 16 residues long. Germline V lookup: CDR1 SEHNR, CDR2 FQNEAQ (reference sequence). Trimming removed 3 bases from V and 2 bases from J, with 17 bases in between.

V usage is TRBV7-9 and J usage is TRBJ1-1, with TRBD1 matching 10 bases. CDR1 and CDR2 (germline): SEHNR, FQNEAQ (reference sequence). The CDR3 is made up of 17 amino acids. V trimming: 5 bases; J trimming: 1 base; junction bases outside the gene matches: 10. The CDR3 DNA is TGTGCCAGCAGCCTACGACAGGGGGCACAACGGAACACTGAAGCTTTCTTT. Protein: CASSLRQGAQRNTEAFF.

V usage is TRBV29-1 and J usage is TRBJ2-1; tentatively, D is TRBD1 (5 bases). Germline V gene sequence: CDR1 SQVTM, CDR2 ANQGSEA. The CDR3 sequence is 15 residues long. V was cut by 3 bases and J by 1 base, with 13 bases left in between. The CDR3 protein is CSVESRGRSYNEQFF. The CDR3 DNA follows: TGCAGCGTTGAGAGTAGGGGAAGGTCCTACAATGAGCAGTTCTTC.

The chain combines TRBV28 with TRBJ2-7; D may be TRBD2 (6 bases). The CDR3 runs 16 residues. Germline CDR1 is MDHEN and CDR2 is SYDVKM. The V end was cut by 3 bases, the J end by 0 bases, with 15 bases between. CDR3 in DNA: TGTGCCAGCAGTTTTTTACCGGGACTCGACTCCTACGAGCAGTACTTC. It codes for CASSFLPGLDSYEQYF.

This clone showed up just a few times. The V gene is TRBV19, the J gene TRBJ1-1, with a weak D call TRBD1 (5 bases). V was shortened by 7 bases and J by 1 base, with 19 bases between the two germline ends. The CDR3 extends over 16 amino acids. From germline, CDR1 is LNHDA and CDR2 SQIVND (reference sequence). The CDR3 spells CASTPAGQKKNTEAFF. The CDR3 coding sequence is TGTGCCAGTACCCCCGCAGGGCAGAAGAAGAACACTGAAGCTTTCTTT.

The V and J genes are TRBV2 and TRBJ1-3, with D unresolved. Germline V CDR1 and CDR2: SNHLY, FYNNEI. V was shortened by 2 bases and J by 8 bases, with 13 bases between the two germline ends. This CDR3 has 14 residues. The CDR3 sequence: CASSELRRVDTIYF. The CDR3 region has the DNA TGTGCCAGCAGTGAACTTAGACGGGTGGACACCATATATTTT. The complete variable domain, with remaining parts taken from reference TRBV2 and TRBJ1-3, reads EPEVTQTPSHQVTQMGQEVILRCVPISNHLYFYWYRQILGQKVEFLVSFYNNEISEKSEIFDDQFSVERPDGSNFTLKIRSTKLEDSAMYFCASSELRRVDTIYFGEGSWLTVV.

The sample holds one count of this clone. The chain couples TRBV12-3 or TRBV12-4 to TRBJ2-7; D not certain. The CDR3 covers 12 residues. The ends were cut back, 5 bases at V and 2 bases at J, with 7 bases in the middle. The CDR3 nucleotides are TGTGCCAGCAGTCTCCACACCTACGAGCAGTACTTC. Its protein product is CASSLHTYEQYF.

J is TRBJ1-2 and V is TRBV18; 7 bases map to TRBD1. CDR3 size: 14 residues. The germline V gene encodes CDR1 KGHSH and CDR2 LQKENI. J was trimmed by 4 bases and V by 6 bases; bases with no gene match: 8. Here the CDR3 reads CASSEGQVRYGYTF. CDR3 nucleotide sequence: TGTGCCAGCTCGGAAGGACAGGTTCGCTATGGCTACACCTTC.

The chain recombines TRBV30 with TRBJ2-5, with D possibly matching TRBD1 (5 bases). Trimming shortened V by 0 bases and J by 2 bases, and 10 bases separated the two germline ends. The CDR3 runs to 14 residues. CDR1 is GTSNPN and CDR2 is SVGIG in the germline V gene (reference sequence). CDR3 residues: CAWSVRGTQETQYF. CDR3 nucleotides: TGTGCCTGGAGTGTAAGGGGAACTCAAGAGACCCAGTACTTC.

The rearrangement joins TRBV28 to TRBJ1-4, with D tentatively TRBD1 (6 bases). This CDR3 has 16 residues. Germline V gene data show CDR1 as MDHEN and CDR2 as SYDVKM. V lost 3 bases and J 1 base, leaving 12 bases between the germline ends. CDR3 residues: CASSFPGTLTNEKLFF. CDR3 nucleotides: TGTGCCAGCAGTTTTCCCGGGACACTAACTAATGAAAAACTGTTTTTT.

This sequence joins TRBV5-1 and TRBJ1-2; D unresolved. Per the germline V gene, CDR1 is SGHRS and CDR2 is YFSETQ. V was pared by 0 bases and J by 6 bases, with 9 bases between. The CDR3 runs 13 residues. CDR3 in DNA: TGCGCCAGCAGCTTGGCACGGGAGAATGGCTACACCTTC. This translates into CASSLARENGYTF.

Note on this clone: This CDR3 is also generated by other DNA sequences in the sample. This sequence joins TRBV7-8 and TRBJ1-3, with D unresolved. The CDR3 spans 15 residues. V dropped 3 bases and J dropped 0 bases, with 9 bases sitting between them. CDR1 and CDR2 (germline): SGHVS, FQNEAQ. CDR3: CASSLGRSSGNTIYF. The CDR3 nucleotides read TGTGCCAGCAGCTTGGGGAGATCCTCTGGAAACACCATATATTTT.

The chain has TRBV5-1 and TRBJ2-7; a weak D match, TRBD2 (6 bases). V was cut by 2 bases and J by 3 bases, with 15 bases left in between. The V gene's germline CDR1 is SGHRS and CDR2 YFSETQ. This CDR3 region has 15 residues. CDR3 bases: TGCGCCAGCAGCTTAGGTGGAGGGGTAGGCTACGAGCAGTACTTC. Amino acids: CASSLGGGVGYEQYF. The whole variable domain, filled in from reference TRBV5-1 and TRBJ2-7, reads KAGVTQTPRYLIKTRGQQVTLSCSPISGHRSVSWYQQTPGQGLQFLFEYFSETQRNKGNFPGRFSGRQFSNSRSEMNVSTLELGDSALYLCASSLGGGVGYEQYFGPGTRLTVT.

The gene calls are TRBV14 and TRBJ1-1; TRBD1 aligns across 7 bases. Unmatched junction bases numbered 10, after V lost 2 bases and J lost 1 base. The CDR3 is 17 residues long. Germline V CDR1 and CDR2: SGHDN, FVKESK. The CDR3 DNA is TGTGCCAGCAGCCAATACAGGGGCGCGGGGAGGAACACTGAAGCTTTCTTT. Encoded protein: CASSQYRGAGRNTEAFF.

V gene TRBV6-1 combines with J gene TRBJ1-1, with 10 bases fitting TRBD1. Germline lookup yields CDR1 MNHNS and CDR2 SASEGT. V lost 2 bases, J lost 1 base, and 1 base stayed unmatched. CDR3 length: 15 residues. In DNA form, the CDR3 reads TGTGCCAGCAGTGAAAGACAGGGGGCGAACACTGAAGCTTTCTTT. It yields the protein CASSERQGANTEAFF.

This clone has a handful of counts. The chain carries TRBV7-6 and TRBJ1-4; a weak D match, TRBD1 (5 bases). The germline V gene has CDR1 SGHVS and CDR2 FNYEAQ. This CDR3 has 16 amino acids. V was trimmed by 1 base and J by 6 bases, leaving 15 bases between them. For the CDR3, the DNA is TGTGCCAGCAGCTTAGGGCGGGGCAGAGGAGATGAAAAACTGTTTTTT. Translation: CASSLGRGRGDEKLFF.

The chain is built from TRBV7-9 and TRBJ2-7, with 10 bases matching TRBD1. V trimming: 5 bases; J trimming: 0 bases; junction bases outside the gene matches: 10. The CDR3 extends over 17 amino acids. Germline V gene sequence: CDR1 SEHNR, CDR2 FQNEAQ (reference sequence). The CDR3 DNA sequence: TGTGCCAGCAGCCCACTACGCAGGACAGGGGGCTCCTACGAGCAGTACTTC. It specifies CASSPLRRTGGSYEQYF. The full variable domain, with the rest looked up from reference TRBV7-9 and TRBJ2-7, is DTGVSQNPRHKITKRGQNVTFRCDPISEHNRLYWYRQTLGQGPEFLTYFQNEAQLEKSRLLSDRFSAERPKGSFSTLEIQRTEQGDSAMYLCASSPLRRTGGSYEQYFGPGTRLTVT.

This clone was counted a few times. The V and J genes are TRBV5-1 and TRBJ2-3, with 9 bases matching TRBD2. CDR1 SGHRS and CDR2 YFSETQ come from the germline V gene. J was trimmed by 2 bases and V by 2 bases; bases with no gene match: 6. The CDR3 totals 16 residues. The DNA for the CDR3 is TGCGCCAGCAGCTTCGCTAGCGGGGCGTTCACAGATACGCAGTATTTT. Translated, it gives CASSFASGAFTDTQYF.

V is TRBV6-4 and J is TRBJ1-1; D is uncertain. CDR3 size: 14 residues. Trimming removed 5 bases at V and 1 base at J, with 11 bases between. Germline loops: CDR1 MRHNA, CDR2 SNTAGT. The CDR3 DNA follows: TGTGCCAGCAGTTCGACACATTCGAACACTGAAGCTTTCTTT. Protein product: CASSSTHSNTEAFF.

The genes are TRBV6-5 and TRBJ1-5, with TRBD1 matching over 7 bases. V lost 7 bases and J lost 6; bases outside the gene matches: 12. This CDR3 contains 15 residues. The V gene's germline CDR1 is MNHEY and CDR2 SVGAGI. The CDR3 reads CASTIDRVFGQPQHF. CDR3 DNA sequence: TGTGCCAGCACCATCGACAGGGTTTTCGGTCAGCCCCAGCATTTT.

Only one count was recorded for this clone. This chain links TRBV7-2 with TRBJ1-6; D possibly corresponds to TRBD1 (6 bases). CDR1 and CDR2 from the germline V gene are SGHTA and FQGNSA. The CDR3 extends over 14 amino acids. Trimming cost V 5 bases and J 4 bases, with 9 bases left between them. CDR3 DNA sequence: TGTGCCAGCAGCCAGCAGGGGTATAATTCACCCCTCCACTTT. Translated: CASSQQGYNSPLHF.

The gene calls are TRBV6-5 and TRBJ1-2; a weak D match, TRBD1 (5 bases). Germline-derived CDR1 and CDR2 are MNHEY and SVGAGI. V was cut by 2 bases and J by 3 bases, with 13 bases left in between. The CDR3 has 15 residues. Here the CDR3 DNA reads TGTGCCAGCAGTTACGCAGGGCTAGGGGACTATGGCTACACCTTC. Its translation is CASSYAGLGDYGYTF.

The chain joins TRBV13 to TRBJ2-3, with D hard to call. CDR3 size: 13 residues. The ends were cut back, 2 bases at V and 1 base at J, with 4 bases in the middle. CDR1 and CDR2 (germline): PRHDT, FYEKMQ (reference sequence). The CDR3, as DNA: TGTGCCAGCAGCTTACGAGGCACAGATACGCAGTATTTT. Encoded protein: CASSLRGTDTQYF.